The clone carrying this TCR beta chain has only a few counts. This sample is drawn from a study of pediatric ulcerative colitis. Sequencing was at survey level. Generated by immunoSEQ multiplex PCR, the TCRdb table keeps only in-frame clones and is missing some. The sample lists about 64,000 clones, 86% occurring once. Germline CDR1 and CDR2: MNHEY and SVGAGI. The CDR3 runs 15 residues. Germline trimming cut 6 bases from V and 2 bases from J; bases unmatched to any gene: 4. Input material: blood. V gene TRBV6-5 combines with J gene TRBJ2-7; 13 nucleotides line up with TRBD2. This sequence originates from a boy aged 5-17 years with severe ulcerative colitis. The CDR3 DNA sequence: TGTGCCAGCAGAAGGGGACTAGCGGGGACCTACGAGCAGTACTTC. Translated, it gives CASRRGLAGTYEQYF.